The T cell receptor beta chain under discussion was sequenced for a study of blood T cells in healthy people across ages. For the study at large: About one barcoded beta molecule per two T cells was the capture yield of template switching. Study conclusions and caveats: The study found more naive CD4+ cells and higher diversity in long-lived than aged donors. Considered underestimates were the diversity estimates obtained from one million T cells.

Note on this clonotype: Its antigen is not identified.

This CDR3 has 16 residues. Germline V gene lookup returns CDR1 MNHEY and CDR2 SVGAGI. Primed by a sample-barcoded 5' primer and a J-beta primer mix, a second PCR proceeded for about 7 to 12 cycles. TCRdb re-called the 5' RACE reads with MiXCR, one entry per CDR3 protein. Of under 1,000,000 distinct CDR3 sequences in the sample, about 36% are singletons; the top ten hold 10% to 15%. This receptor was obtained from a young man in good health. V gene TRBV6-5 combines with J gene TRBJ2-5; D is unclear. The tail of the sequence fits TRBJ2-7 better, so the J call may be wrong. The specimen was blood. DNA of the CDR3: TGTGCCAGCAGTTACTCAAGTTTCTCTGAGACCGACGAGCAGTACTTC. Translating gives CASSYSSFSETDEQYF.